The rows below give T cell receptor beta chains drawn from one sample of a study of CD8 T cells in ankylosing spondylitis. Via MiXCR, TCRdb re-called the 5' RACE reads, giving one row per CDR3 protein. The repertoire includes hundreds of thousands of distinct CDR3 sequences, 20% to 30% of them detected once, and 6.6% sits in the top ten. Source material: blood, either unsorted or a sorted T cell fraction (not recorded which). The receptor source for this set is a male donor with ankylosing spondylitis or in good health (not recorded which). CDR3s leave out the opening cysteine and the closing phenylalanine or tryptophan. The order of the fields is J gene, V gene, clone size, D gene, CDR3 protein. The D gene is left open where the match is weak. Some rows have no size entry. The others give once, few or many, or a class for an expanded clone.

TRBJ2-2	TRBV28	few	TRBD2	ASSHTSGTGELF
TRBJ1-6	TRBV9	many	TRBD1	ASSKPGQYNSPLH
TRBJ2-2	TRBV7-9	few	-	ASSPDRATGELF
TRBJ2-7	TRBV7-6	many	TRBD1	ASSLGQASYEQY
TRBJ2-5	TRBV12-3/TRBV12-4	many	TRBD1	ASSGTGVRETQY
TRBJ2-5	TRBV5-1	many	-	ASTEGGTQETQY
TRBJ2-2	TRBV28	many	TRBD1	ASSLWGTGNAGELF
TRBJ1-4	TRBV18	many	-	ASSSSSGLSTNEKLF
TRBJ1-1	TRBV5-1	-	-	ASSLAGDHAF
TRBJ1-2	TRBV2	many	-	ASSDEGYGYT
TRBJ2-2	TRBV29-1	-	-	SDRTLGTGELF
TRBJ2-5	TRBV10-3	-	-	AISTPGETQY
TRBJ2-7	TRBV7-2	-	TRBD1	ASSFREARGPYEQY
TRBJ1-4	TRBV4-1	many	TRBD1	ASSLTGGVSEKLF
TRBJ2-7	TRBV20-1	-	-	SARGPVRYEQY
TRBJ2-5	TRBV6-2/TRBV6-3	-	TRBD1	ASTVDRFTPGVETQY
TRBJ2-5	TRBV19	-	-	ASSIMAGSQETQY